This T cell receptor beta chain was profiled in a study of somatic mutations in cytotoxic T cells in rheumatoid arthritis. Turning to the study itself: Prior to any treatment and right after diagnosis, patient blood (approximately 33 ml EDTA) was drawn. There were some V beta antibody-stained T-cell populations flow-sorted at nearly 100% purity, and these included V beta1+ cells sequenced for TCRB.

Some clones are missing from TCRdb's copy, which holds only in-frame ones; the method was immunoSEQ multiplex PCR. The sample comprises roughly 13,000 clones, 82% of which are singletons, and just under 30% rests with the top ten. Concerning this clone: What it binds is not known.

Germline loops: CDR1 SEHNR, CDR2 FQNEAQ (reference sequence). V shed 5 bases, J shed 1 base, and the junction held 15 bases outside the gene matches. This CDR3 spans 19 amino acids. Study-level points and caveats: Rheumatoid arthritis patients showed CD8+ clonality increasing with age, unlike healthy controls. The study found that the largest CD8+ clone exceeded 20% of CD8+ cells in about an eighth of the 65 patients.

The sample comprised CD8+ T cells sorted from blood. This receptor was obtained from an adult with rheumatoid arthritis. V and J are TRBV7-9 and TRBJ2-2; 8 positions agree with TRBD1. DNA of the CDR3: TGTGCCAGCAGCACCGACAGGGGTCCCACTACACAGAACACCGGGGAGCTGTTTTTT. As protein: CASSTDRGPTTQNTGELFF. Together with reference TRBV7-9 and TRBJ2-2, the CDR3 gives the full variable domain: DTGVSQNPRHKITKRGQNVTFRCDPISEHNRLYWYRQTLGQGPEFLTYFQNEAQLEKSRLLSDRFSAERPKGSFSTLEIQRTEQGDSAMYLCASSTDRGPTTQNTGELFFGEGSRLTVL.